This TCR beta chain was found in a study of blood T cell repertoires in COVID-19. V was trimmed by 0 bases and J by 2 bases, leaving 7 bases between them. Germline CDR1 is LGHDT and CDR2 is YNNKEL (reference sequence). The CDR3 is made up of 14 amino acids. Study processing details: Estimation of nucleated cell counts was performed using reference gene primer amplification. Using immunoSEQ multiplex PCR, the repertoire was profiled, and TCRdb retains in-frame clones only, with some absent. The DNA was the basis for D and trimming; V, J and clone size are from that table. The table records 150,000 to 200,000 clones, approximately 87% of them present only once.

This clonotype was sampled from a man aged 40-50 years with active or convalescent COVID-19. This chain uses TRBV3-1 (or the pseudogene TRBV3-2) with TRBJ1-1; perhaps TRBD1 as D (5 bases). The specimen sequenced was peripheral blood. The CDR3 loop is CASSQDGTNTEAFF. The CDR3 DNA reads TGTGCCAGCAGCCAAGACGGGACTAACACTGAAGCTTTCTTT.